Described below is a single T cell receptor beta chain sequence and its context. CDR3 length: 15 amino acids. CDR1 and CDR2 from the germline V gene are MNHNS and SASEGT. V was clipped by 0 bases and J by 7 bases; unmatched bases: 7. This sample is drawn from a study of T cell changes during pregnancy in multiple sclerosis. The data were produced by immunoSEQ multiplex PCR, yet TCRdb's version contains in-frame clones alone and is incomplete. The sample records some 40,000 clones, about 91% being singletons. The receptor was derived from a female donor with multiple sclerosis, enrolled in a pregnancy study. The chain joins TRBV6-1 to TRBJ2-7; TRBD1 agrees at 9 bases. This specimen was CD4+ T cells from peripheral blood mononuclear cells, taken in the third trimester of pregnancy. In nucleotides, the CDR3 is TGTGCCAGCAGTGAAGCCTTTACAGGGGGCGGGGAGCAGTACTTC. Its translation is CASSEAFTGGGEQYF.